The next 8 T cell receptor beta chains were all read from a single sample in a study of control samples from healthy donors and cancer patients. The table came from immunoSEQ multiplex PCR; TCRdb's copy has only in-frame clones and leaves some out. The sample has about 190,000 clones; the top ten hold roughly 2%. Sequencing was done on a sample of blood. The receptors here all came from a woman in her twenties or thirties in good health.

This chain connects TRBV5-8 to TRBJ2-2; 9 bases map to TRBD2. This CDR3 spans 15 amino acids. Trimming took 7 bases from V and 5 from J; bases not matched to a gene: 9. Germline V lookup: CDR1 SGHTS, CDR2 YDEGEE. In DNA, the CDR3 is TGTGCCAGCCTCGCGGGAGGGGTTCGAACCGGGGAGCTGTTTTTT. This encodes CASLAGGVRTGELFF.

CDR3 sequence reads: CASSLSVTNYGYTF. The CDR3 DNA follows: TGTGCCAGCAGTTTATCAGTGACTAACTATGGCTACACCTTC. V and J are TRBV28 and TRBJ1-2; D ambiguous. CDR3 length: 14 residues. Germline CDR1 reads MDHEN; CDR2 reads SYDVKM. V gave up 1 base and J gave up 0 bases, with 6 bases separating them.

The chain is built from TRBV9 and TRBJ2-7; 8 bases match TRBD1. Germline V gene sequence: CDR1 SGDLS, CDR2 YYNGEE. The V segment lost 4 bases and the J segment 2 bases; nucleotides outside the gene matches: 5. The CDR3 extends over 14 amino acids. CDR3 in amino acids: CASSPRDRPYEQYF. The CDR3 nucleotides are TGTGCCAGCAGCCCCCGGGACAGGCCCTACGAGCAGTACTTC.

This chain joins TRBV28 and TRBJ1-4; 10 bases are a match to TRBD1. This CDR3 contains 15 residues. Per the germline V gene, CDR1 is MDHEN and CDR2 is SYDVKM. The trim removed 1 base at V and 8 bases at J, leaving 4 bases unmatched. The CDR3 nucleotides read TGTGCCAGCAGTTTATTGGGGACAGGGGACGAAAAACTGTTTTTT. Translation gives CASSLLGTGDEKLFF.

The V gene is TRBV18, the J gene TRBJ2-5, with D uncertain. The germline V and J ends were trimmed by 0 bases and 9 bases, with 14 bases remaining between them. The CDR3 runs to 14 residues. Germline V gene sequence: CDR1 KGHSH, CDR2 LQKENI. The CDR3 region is CASSPPLEPRAQYF. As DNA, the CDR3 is TGTGCCAGCTCACCACCGCTGGAACCCCGGGCCCAGTACTTC.

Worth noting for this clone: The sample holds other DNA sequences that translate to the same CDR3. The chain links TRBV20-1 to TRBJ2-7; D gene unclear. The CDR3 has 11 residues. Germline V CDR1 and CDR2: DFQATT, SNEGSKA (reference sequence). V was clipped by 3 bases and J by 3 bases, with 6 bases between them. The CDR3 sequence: CSARDGYEQYF. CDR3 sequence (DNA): TGCAGTGCTAGGGACGGCTACGAGCAGTACTTC.

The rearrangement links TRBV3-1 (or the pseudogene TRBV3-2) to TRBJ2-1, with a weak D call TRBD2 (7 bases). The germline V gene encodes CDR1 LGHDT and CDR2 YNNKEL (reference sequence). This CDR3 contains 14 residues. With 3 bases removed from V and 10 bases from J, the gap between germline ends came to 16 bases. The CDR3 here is CASSQTGGLGEQFF. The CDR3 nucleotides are TGTGCCAGCAGCCAGACGGGGGGCCTCGGAGAGCAGTTCTTC.

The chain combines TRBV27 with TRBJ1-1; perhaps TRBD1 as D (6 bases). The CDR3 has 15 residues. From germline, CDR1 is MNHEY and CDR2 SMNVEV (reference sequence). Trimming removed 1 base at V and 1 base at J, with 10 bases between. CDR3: CASSLFQGQNTEAFF. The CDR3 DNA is TGTGCCAGCAGTTTATTTCAGGGACAGAACACTGAAGCTTTCTTT.